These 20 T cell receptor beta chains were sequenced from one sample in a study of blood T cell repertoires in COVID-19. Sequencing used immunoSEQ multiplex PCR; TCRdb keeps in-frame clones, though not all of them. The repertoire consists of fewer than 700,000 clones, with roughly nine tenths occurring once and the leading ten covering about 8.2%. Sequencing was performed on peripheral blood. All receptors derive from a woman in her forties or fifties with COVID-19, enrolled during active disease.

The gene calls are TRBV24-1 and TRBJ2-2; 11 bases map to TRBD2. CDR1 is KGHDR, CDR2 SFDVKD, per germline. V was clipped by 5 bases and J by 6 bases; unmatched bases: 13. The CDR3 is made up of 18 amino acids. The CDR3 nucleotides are TGTGCCACCAGTGCCCCCCTTGATAGCGGGGGGGCGGCCGGGGAGCTGTTTTTT. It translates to CATSAPLDSGGAAGELFF.

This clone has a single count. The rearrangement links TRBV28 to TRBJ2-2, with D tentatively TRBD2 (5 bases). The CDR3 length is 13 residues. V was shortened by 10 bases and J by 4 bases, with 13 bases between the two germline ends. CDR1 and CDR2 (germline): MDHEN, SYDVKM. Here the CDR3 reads CATRTGITGELFF. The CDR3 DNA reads TGTGCCACCCGGACGGGGATCACCGGGGAGCTGTTTTTT.

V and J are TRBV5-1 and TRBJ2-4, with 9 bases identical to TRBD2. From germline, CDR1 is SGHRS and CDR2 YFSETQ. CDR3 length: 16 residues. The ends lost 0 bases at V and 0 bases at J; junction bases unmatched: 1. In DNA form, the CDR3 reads TGCGCCAGCAGCTTGGTTAGCGGGGGAGCCAAAAACATTCAGTACTTC. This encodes CASSLVSGGAKNIQYF.

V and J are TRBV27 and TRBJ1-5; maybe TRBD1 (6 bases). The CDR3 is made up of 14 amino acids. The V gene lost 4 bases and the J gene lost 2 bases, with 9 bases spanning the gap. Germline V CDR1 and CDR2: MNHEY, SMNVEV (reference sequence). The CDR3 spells CASSSGVGNQPQHF. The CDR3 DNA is TGTGCCAGCAGTTCAGGGGTGGGCAATCAGCCCCAGCATTTT.

Written as DNA, the CDR3 is TGTGCCAGCCGGGGGGGCACCTACGAGCAGTACTTC. Protein sequence: CASRGGTYEQYF. This chain joins TRBV12-3 or TRBV12-4 and TRBJ2-7; 8 bases are a match to TRBD2. This CDR3 region has 12 residues. The junction had 2 bases not matched to a gene; V was cut back by 8 bases and J by 2 bases.

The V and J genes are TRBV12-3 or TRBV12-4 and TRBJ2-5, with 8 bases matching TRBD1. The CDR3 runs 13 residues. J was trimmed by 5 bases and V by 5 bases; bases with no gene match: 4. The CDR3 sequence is CASSRDRGETQYF. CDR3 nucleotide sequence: TGTGCCAGCAGTCGCGACAGGGGTGAGACCCAGTACTTC.

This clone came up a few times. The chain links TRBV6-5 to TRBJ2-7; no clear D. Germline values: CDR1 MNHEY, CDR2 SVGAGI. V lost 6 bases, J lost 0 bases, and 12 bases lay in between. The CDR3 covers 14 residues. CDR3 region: CASSVNSLSYEQYF. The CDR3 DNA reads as TGTGCCAGCAGCGTGAATAGTCTCTCCTACGAGCAGTACTTC.

The CDR3 DNA is TGTGCCAGCACCCAACCGGGACTGGCTTTAGCCCTCCACTTT. Translation: CASTQPGLALALHF. The chain uses TRBV28 and TRBJ1-6; a possible D gene is TRBD1 (5 bases). CDR1 and CDR2 (germline): MDHEN, SYDVKM. CDR3 length equals 14 residues. Trimming shortened V by 7 bases and J by 14 bases, and 21 bases separated the two germline ends.

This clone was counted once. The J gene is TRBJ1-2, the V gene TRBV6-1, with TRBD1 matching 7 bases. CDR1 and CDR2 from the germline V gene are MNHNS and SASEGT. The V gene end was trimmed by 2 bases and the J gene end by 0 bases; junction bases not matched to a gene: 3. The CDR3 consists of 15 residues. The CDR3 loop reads CASSEWDRANYGYTF. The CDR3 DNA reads TGTGCCAGCAGTGAATGGGACAGAGCTAACTATGGCTACACCTTC.

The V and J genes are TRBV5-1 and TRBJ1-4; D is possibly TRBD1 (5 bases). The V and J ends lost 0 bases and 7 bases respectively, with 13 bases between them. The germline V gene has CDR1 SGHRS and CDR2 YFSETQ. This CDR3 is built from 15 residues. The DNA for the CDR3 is TGCGCCAGCAGCTTGGGAACAGGAGGGAGTGAAAAACTGTTTTTT. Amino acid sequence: CASSLGTGGSEKLFF.

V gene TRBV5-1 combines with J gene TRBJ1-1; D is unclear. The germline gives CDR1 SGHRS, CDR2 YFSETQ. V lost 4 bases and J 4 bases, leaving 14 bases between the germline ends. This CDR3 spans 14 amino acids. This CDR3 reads CASSPEGVSTEAFF. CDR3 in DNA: TGCGCCAGCAGCCCGGAAGGAGTGAGCACTGAAGCTTTCTTT.

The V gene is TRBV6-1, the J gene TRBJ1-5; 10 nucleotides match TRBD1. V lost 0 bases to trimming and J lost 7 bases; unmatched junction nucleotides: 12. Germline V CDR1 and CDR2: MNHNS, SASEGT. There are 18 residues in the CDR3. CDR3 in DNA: TGTGCCAGCAGTGAAGCTCTACTACGACAGGGGGCACGACAGCCCCAGCATTTT. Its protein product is CASSEALLRQGARQPQHF.

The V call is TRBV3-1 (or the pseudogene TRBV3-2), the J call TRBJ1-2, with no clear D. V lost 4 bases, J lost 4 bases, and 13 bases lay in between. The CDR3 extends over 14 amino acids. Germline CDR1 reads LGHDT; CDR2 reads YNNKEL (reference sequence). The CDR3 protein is CASSPSASGYGYTF. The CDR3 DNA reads TGTGCCAGCAGCCCGTCGGCCTCGGGCTATGGCTACACCTTC.

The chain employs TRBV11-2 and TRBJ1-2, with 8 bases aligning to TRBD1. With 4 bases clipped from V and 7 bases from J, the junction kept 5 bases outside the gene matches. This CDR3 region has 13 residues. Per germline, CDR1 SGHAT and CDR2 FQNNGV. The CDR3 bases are TGTGCCAGCAGCTCCACAGGGGGAAGTGGCTACACCTTC. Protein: CASSSTGGSGYTF.

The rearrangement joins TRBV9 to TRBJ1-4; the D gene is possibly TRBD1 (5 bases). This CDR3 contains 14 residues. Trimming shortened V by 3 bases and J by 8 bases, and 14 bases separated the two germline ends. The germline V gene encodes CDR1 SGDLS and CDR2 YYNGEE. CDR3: CASSASYNREKLFF. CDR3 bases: TGTGCCAGCAGCGCTTCTTATAACAGGGAAAAACTGTTTTTT. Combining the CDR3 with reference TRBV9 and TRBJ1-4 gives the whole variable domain DSGVTQTPKHLITATGQRVTLRCSPRSGDLSVYWYQQSLDQGLQFLIQYYNGEERAKGNILERFSAQQFPDLHSELNLSSLELGDSALYFCASSASYNREKLFFGSGTQLSVL.

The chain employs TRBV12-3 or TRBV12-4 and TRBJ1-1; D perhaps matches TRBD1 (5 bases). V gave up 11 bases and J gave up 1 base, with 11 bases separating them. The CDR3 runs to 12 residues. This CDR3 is CAGGGANTEAFF. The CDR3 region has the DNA TGTGCCGGGGGGGGTGCGAACACTGAAGCTTTCTTT.

The chain's CDR3 is CASSEYLAGAIYEQYF. The CDR3 DNA is TGCGCCAGCAGTGAGTACCTAGCGGGGGCGATCTACGAGCAGTACTTC. The rearrangement joins TRBV10-1 to TRBJ2-7; 10 nucleotides line up with TRBD2. The length of the CDR3 is 16 residues. The germline CDR1 and CDR2 sequences are WNHNN and SYGVQD (reference sequence). The V segment lost 1 base and the J segment 3 bases; nucleotides outside the gene matches: 6.

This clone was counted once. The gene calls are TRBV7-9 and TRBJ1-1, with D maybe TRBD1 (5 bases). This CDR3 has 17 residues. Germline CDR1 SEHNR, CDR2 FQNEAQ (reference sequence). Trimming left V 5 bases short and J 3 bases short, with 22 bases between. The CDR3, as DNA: TGTGCCAGCAGCCTAGGCCGTGTGGGCAGGGAGGACACTGAAGCTTTCTTT. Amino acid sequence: CASSLGRVGREDTEAFF.

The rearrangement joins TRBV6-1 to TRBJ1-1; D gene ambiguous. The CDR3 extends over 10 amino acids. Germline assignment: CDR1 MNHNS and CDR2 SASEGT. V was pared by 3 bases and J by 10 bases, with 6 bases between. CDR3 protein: CASSDIGAFF. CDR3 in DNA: TGTGCCAGCAGTGATATCGGAGCTTTCTTT.

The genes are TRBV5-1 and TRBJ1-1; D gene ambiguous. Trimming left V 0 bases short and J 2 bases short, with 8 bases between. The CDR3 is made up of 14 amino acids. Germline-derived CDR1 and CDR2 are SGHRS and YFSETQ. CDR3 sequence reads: CASSLGKANTEAFF. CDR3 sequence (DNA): TGCGCCAGCAGCTTGGGTAAAGCTAACACTGAAGCTTTCTTT.